These T cell receptor beta chains were read from a single sample in a study of post-analysis software for immune sequencing data. TCRdb fed the PCR reads into MiXCR, producing one record per CDR3 protein. The sample consists of hundreds of thousands of distinct CDR3 sequences, 55% to 60% of them appearing once. The sequencing sample was made of blood. The receptors here all came from a girl aged 2 to 10 with multiple sclerosis. Both conserved end residues are part of each CDR3. D genes are given only for firm matches. Some rows mark clone size as missing; the rest say once, few, many or name a class of expanded clone.

V	size	J	D	DNA	CDR3
TRBV7-9	-	TRBJ2-1	-	TGTGCCACCCGAAACGAGGGACATGAGCAGTTCTTC	CATRNEGHEQFF
TRBV28	-	TRBJ2-3	TRBD2	TGTGCCAGCAGTTTCACGGGAGGGGTGACAGATACGCAGTATTTT	CASSFTGGVTDTQYF
TRBV4-3	few	TRBJ2-3	-	TGCGCCAGCAGCCAAGATGGCGGAACTAGCACAGATACGCAGTATTTT	CASSQDGGTSTDTQYF
TRBV29-1	-	TRBJ2-1	-	TGCAGCGTCCTGACCAATGAGCAGTTCTTC	CSVLTNEQFF
TRBV7-6	-	TRBJ2-7	-	TGTGCCAGCAGCTTCGGAGCGTTCAACGAGCAGTACTTC	CASSFGAFNEQYF
TRBV20-1	-	TRBJ1-2	-	TGCAGTGCTAGGTCTGTGGCAGGGGTGAACTATGGCTACACCTTC	CSARSVAGVNYGYTF
TRBV6-5	few	TRBJ1-1	-	TGTGCCAGCAGTTCCGGACAGCCCACTGAAGCTTTCTTT	CASSSGQPTEAFF
TRBV7-9	-	TRBJ2-1	-	TGTGCCAGCAGCTTCCCGGAAAACCGAAGATACAATGAGCAGTTCTTC	CASSFPENRRYNEQFF
TRBV5-1	-	TRBJ2-6	-	TGCGCCAGCAGCCCAACGGCTACTGGGGCCAACGTCCTGACTTTC	CASSPTATGANVLTF
TRBV12-3/TRBV12-4	-	TRBJ2-1	TRBD1	TGTGCCAGCAGTTTAGTTTTCGGACAGGGGATAAATGAGCAGTTCTTC	CASSLVFGQGINEQFF